A selection of T cell receptor beta chains follows, all from one sample in a study of ipilimumab plus nivolumab after autologous stem cell transplantation. The assay was immunoSEQ multiplex PCR, and TCRdb's table has in-frame clones only and misses some. The sample contains fewer than 20,000 clones, about 72% of which appear only once. The sample here was PBMCs, taken in a trial of ipilimumab plus nivolumab as post-transplant consolidation. These TCRs come from a male donor with diffuse large B-cell lymphoma. CDR3s include the opening cysteine and the closing phenylalanine or tryptophan. A D gene is named only where the DNA matches it firmly. Some rows have no size entry. The others give once, few or many, or a class for an expanded clone.

j_call,clone_size,v_call,d_call,cdr3_aa,cdr3_nt
TRBJ2-1,.,TRBV7-8,.,CASGRGQPYNEQFF,TGTGCCAGCGGGAGGGGACAGCCCTACAATGAGCAGTTCTTC
TRBJ2-3,.,TRBV11-2,.,CASSLLVTDTQYF,TGTGCCAGCAGCTTACTAGTAACAGATACGCAGTATTTT
TRBJ2-3,few,TRBV30,.,CAWSVLALTDTQYF,TGTGCCTGGAGTGTACTAGCCCTCACAGATACGCAGTATTTT
TRBJ2-1,.,TRBV27,TRBD2,CASSYAGASGRGIEQFF,TGTGCCAGCAGTTATGCCGGGGCTAGCGGGAGGGGCATTGAGCAGTTCTTC
TRBJ2-3,.,TRBV5-1,TRBD2,CASSWGLFADTQYF,TGCGCCAGCAGCTGGGGACTATTCGCAGATACGCAGTATTTT
TRBJ2-3,.,TRBV28,.,CASTGVADTQYF,TGTGCCAGCACGGGGGTCGCAGATACGCAGTATTTT
TRBJ2-1,.,TRBV9,TRBD1,CASSDRTGGQGSGSPEQFF,TGTGCCAGCAGCGACCGGACAGGGGGCCAGGGTAGCGGGAGTCCAGAGCAGTTCTTC
TRBJ2-5,few,TRBV18,.,CASSPATDHQETQYF,TGTGCCAGCTCCCCGGCAACAGACCATCAAGAGACCCAGTACTTC
TRBJ2-6,.,TRBV19,.,CASKRAGANVLTF,TGTGCCAGTAAAAGGGCTGGGGCCAACGTCCTGACTTTC
TRBJ2-3,.,TRBV7-6,.,CASSFSVGPDTQYF,TGTGCCAGCAGCTTTAGCGTGGGGCCAGATACGCAGTATTTT
TRBJ2-5,few,TRBV10-3,.,CAIRKGPREETQYF,TGTGCCATCAGGAAGGGACCCCGAGAAGAGACCCAGTACTTC
TRBJ1-5,.,TRBV19,.,CASSPGPNQPQHF,TGTGCCAGTAGTCCAGGGCCAAATCAGCCCCAGCATTTT
TRBJ2-3,few,TRBV4-2,TRBD2,CASSQGPGGRTDTQYF,TGTGCCAGCAGCCAAGGTCCGGGGGGGCGCACAGATACGCAGTATTTT
TRBJ2-3,.,TRBV6-6,TRBD1,CASSWTGEGTDTQYF,TGTGCCAGCAGCTGGACAGGGGAAGGGACAGATACGCAGTATTTT
TRBJ2-2,.,TRBV5-1,TRBD1,CASSYGTGSGELFF,TGCGCCAGCAGCTACGGGACAGGGAGCGGGGAGCTGTTTTTT
TRBJ2-5,.,TRBV19,TRBD1,CASSIQGAGETQYF,TGTGCCAGTAGTATACAGGGGGCAGGAGAGACCCAGTACTTC
TRBJ2-7,.,TRBV5-1,.,CASSPAGTPGYEQYF,TGCGCCAGCAGCCCTGCCGGGACTCCGGGGTACGAGCAGTACTTC
TRBJ2-1,.,TRBV7-3,TRBD2,CASSSSGRAINEQFF,TGTGCCAGCAGCTCAAGCGGGAGGGCCATAAATGAGCAGTTCTTC
TRBJ2-2,.,TRBV9,.,CASSAGVTGELFF,TGTGCCAGCAGCGCAGGGGTAACCGGGGAGCTGTTTTTT
TRBJ2-3,.,TRBV6-5,TRBD2,CASSYGAGGGNTQYF,TGTGCCAGCAGTTACGGAGCGGGGGGAGGAAATACGCAGTATTTT
TRBJ1-2,.,TRBV11-1,.,CASSERSAGKTYGYTF,TGTGCCAGCAGCGAACGGAGTGCTGGAAAGACCTATGGCTACACCTTC
TRBJ1-1,many,TRBV6-7,.,CASSYSGCRPPEAFF,TGTGCCAGCAGTTACTCTGGATGCAGGCCCCCAGAAGCTTTCTTT
TRBJ2-6,.,TRBV7-9,TRBD1,CASSPDRAGANVLTF,TGTGCCAGCAGCCCCGACAGGGCTGGGGCCAACGTCCTGACTTTC
TRBJ1-2,.,TRBV2,.,CASRGNYGYTF,TGTGCCAGCCGCGGGAACTATGGCTACACCTTC
TRBJ2-7,.,TRBV7-2,.,CASSPGNYGYEQYF,TGTGCCAGCAGCCCGGGAAACTATGGCTACGAGCAGTACTTC
TRBJ1-3,.,TRBV6-1,.,CASSEGVKAGGNTIYF,TGTGCCAGCAGTGAAGGCGTCAAAGCAGGAGGAAACACCATATATTTT
TRBJ2-1,.,TRBV15,.,CATSTGLSSYNEQFF,TGTGCCACCAGCACAGGGCTGAGCTCCTACAATGAGCAGTTCTTC
TRBJ1-2,.,TRBV18,TRBD1,CASSPGQDNYGYTF,TGTGCCAGCTCACCCGGACAGGATAACTATGGCTACACCTTC
TRBJ1-1,.,TRBV4-2,.,CASSQGPAEAFF,TGTGCCAGCAGCCAAGGTCCCGCTGAAGCTTTCTTT
TRBJ1-5,.,TRBV19,.,CASSIRDASNQPQHF,TGTGCCAGTAGTATAAGGGACGCTAGCAATCAGCCCCAGCATTTT
TRBJ1-1,.,TRBV6-4,.,CASSESSGTEAFF,TGTGCCAGCAGTGAGTCATCCGGGACTGAAGCTTTCTTT
TRBJ2-7,.,TRBV5-1,.,CASSLIPLSYEQYF,TGCGCCAGCAGCTTGATCCCTCTCTCCTACGAGCAGTACTTC
TRBJ2-1,.,TRBV5-1,.,CASSPYTDNEQFF,TGCGCCAGCAGCCCGTACACCGACAATGAGCAGTTCTTC
TRBJ2-7,.,TRBV5-1,TRBD1,CASSPTGGSSYEQYF,TGCGCCAGCAGCCCGACAGGGGGAAGCTCCTACGAGCAGTACTTC
TRBJ1-1,.,TRBV30,TRBD1,CAWRPGGREAFF,TGTGCCTGGAGACCAGGGGGCCGGGAAGCTTTCTTT
TRBJ2-2,.,TRBV11-3,.,CASSLTSLGTGELFF,TGTGCCAGCAGCTTAACTAGCCTTGGCACCGGGGAGCTGTTTTTT